This paragraph reports one T cell receptor (beta chain). Its antigen remains unknown. These data come from a study of cytomegalovirus exposure and HLA in healthy donors. Findings of the study overall: Association of approximately 16,000 TCR beta sequences with HLA alleles was found at 0.05 false discovery rate in a later analysis. Most of the TCR beta V segments (in an earlier analysis) were productive either about 87% or about 30% of the time.

CDR1 and CDR2 from the germline V gene are SQVTM and ANQGSEA. The germline V and J ends were trimmed by 4 bases and 0 bases, with 12 bases remaining between them. The CDR3 has 14 residues. The PCR was carried out with 60 Vbeta primers and 13 Jbeta primers. Measured with immunoSEQ multiplex PCR; TCRdb has only the in-frame clones, and not every one. The sample has about 150,000 clones, 60% to 85% seen once. This TCR derives from a man aged 40-50 years in good health and CMV-seropositive. The sequencing sample was made of PBMCs. This sequence joins TRBV29-1 and TRBJ1-1, with D unresolved. For the CDR3, the DNA is TGCAGCGTTGCCGGCCGACTGATGAACACTGAAGCTTTCTTT. It codes for CSVAGRLMNTEAFF.